The 21 T cell receptor beta chains in this list originate from one sample, sequenced in a study of response to subunit inactivated influenza vaccine. MiXCR, applied by TCRdb to the RT-PCR reads, yields one record per CDR3 protein. Of almost 600,000 distinct CDR3 sequences in the sample, 12% to 15% were seen once. Specimen: PBMCs from blood, collected about 11 days after vaccination. The receptor source for this set is a middle-aged man who received an inactivated influenza vaccine.

The chain is built from TRBV3-1 and TRBJ2-3, with 7 bases fitting TRBD1. Trimming took 4 bases from V and 2 from J; bases not matched to a gene: 6. Looked up from germline, CDR1 is LGHDT and CDR2 is YNNKEL (reference sequence). This CDR3 has 15 residues. CDR3 in DNA: TGTGCCAGCAGCCCCCGGGACAGACCCACAGATACGCAGTATTTT. This codes for CASSPRDRPTDTQYF.

This clonotype has more than one count but fewer than ten. This chain connects TRBV24-1 to TRBJ1-3; D unclear. The CDR3 runs to 14 residues. Germline V gene sequence: CDR1 KGHDR, CDR2 SFDVKD. Trimming cost V 3 bases and J 2 bases, with 7 bases left between them. CDR3 bases: TGTGCCACCAGTGATCCAGGTACTGGAAACACCATATATTTT. Translation gives CATSDPGTGNTIYF.

The CDR3 DNA reads as TGTGCCAGCAGCTTAGAAAGAGCAGGGGTCGAGCAGTACTTC. Its translation is CASSLERAGVEQYF. J is TRBJ2-7 and V is TRBV7-6; D might be TRBD1 (6 bases). This CDR3 has 14 residues. V was clipped by 1 base and J by 6 bases, with 13 bases between them. CDR1 and CDR2 from the germline V gene are SGHVS and FNYEAQ.

The V gene is TRBV12-3 or TRBV12-4, the J gene TRBJ2-5; 8 positions agree with TRBD1. The CDR3 is made up of 16 amino acids. With 1 base clipped from V and 4 bases from J, the junction kept 8 bases outside the gene matches. The CDR3 loop reads CASSLVSRGTGETQYF. The CDR3 DNA reads TGTGCCAGCAGTTTAGTCTCCCGTGGGACAGGAGAGACCCAGTACTTC.

The chain couples TRBV15 to TRBJ2-1, with 16 positions matching TRBD2. The germline V gene has CDR1 LNHNV and CDR2 YYDKDF (reference sequence). After removal of 3 bases from V and 5 bases from J, the junction contained 1 base not matched to a gene. The CDR3 loop spans 16 amino acids. CDR3 amino acids: CATSRGLAGGDNEQFF. The CDR3 region has the DNA TGTGCCACCAGCAGGGGACTAGCGGGGGGGGACAATGAGCAGTTCTTC. Filled out from reference TRBV15 and TRBJ2-1, the complete variable domain reads DAMVIQNPRYQVTQFGKPVTLSCSQTLNHNVMYWYQQKSSQAPKLLFHYYDKDFNNEADTPDNFQSRRPNTSFCFLDIRSPGLGDTAMYLCATSRGLAGGDNEQFFGPGTRLTVL.

This clonotype turned up a few times. The chain employs TRBV7-2 and TRBJ2-1; no clear D. Deletions cut 2 bases from V and 9 bases from J, with 8 bases between. The CDR3 loop spans 12 amino acids. In germline, CDR1 is SGHTA, CDR2 FQGNSA. CDR3 DNA sequence: TGTGCCAGCAGCTTATCTTTACCTGAGCAGTTCTTC. Amino acid sequence: CASSLSLPEQFF.

This clonotype was observed at least ten times. This chain joins TRBV4-3 and TRBJ1-4, with TRBD1 identical over 7 bases. CDR1 is LGHNA and CDR2 is YSLEER in the germline V gene. The junction had 10 bases not matched to a gene; V was cut back by 4 bases and J by 8 bases. The CDR3 totals 15 residues. CDR3 amino acids: CASSPETGTREKLFF. CDR3 DNA: TGCGCCAGCAGCCCGGAGACAGGGACAAGGGAAAAACTGTTTTTT.

The V and J genes are TRBV5-1 and TRBJ1-1; D uncertain. Germline CDR1 reads SGHRS; CDR2 reads YFSETQ. The CDR3 covers 13 residues. The V and J ends lost 6 bases and 11 bases respectively, with 20 bases between them. The CDR3 nucleotides are TGCGCCAGCATGGGAGAAGGGCCGCCGAGGGCTTTCTTT. Translated: CASMGEGPPRAFF.

This clonotype has at least ten counts. CDR3 in amino acids: CASSLQRGREKLFF. CDR3 sequence (DNA): TGCGCCAGCAGCTTACAGAGGGGTAGAGAAAAACTGTTTTTT. V gene TRBV5-1 combines with J gene TRBJ1-4; D might be TRBD1 (5 bases). This CDR3 spans 14 amino acids. From germline, CDR1 is SGHRS and CDR2 YFSETQ. V lost 2 bases to trimming and J lost 8 bases, with 13 bases between them.

This clonotype occurred many times. This chain joins TRBV3-1 and TRBJ1-1, with 7 nucleotides matching TRBD1. CDR1 and CDR2 from the germline V gene are LGHDT and YNNKEL (reference sequence). Losses at the gene ends were 4 bases for V and 4 bases for J; bases not matched to a gene: 9. This CDR3 region has 15 residues. For the CDR3, the DNA is TGTGCCAGCAGCCCCACCGGGGCAGGGGGCACTGAAGCTTTCTTT. It specifies CASSPTGAGGTEAFF. Variable domain in full (rest from reference TRBV3-1 and TRBJ1-1): DTAVSQTPKYLVTQMGNDKSIKCEQNLGHDTMYWYKQDSKKFLKIMFSYNNKELIINETVPNRFSPKSPDKAHLNLHINSLELGDSAVYFCASSPTGAGGTEAFFGQGTRLTVV.

The chain has TRBV18 and TRBJ1-6, with a weak D call TRBD1 (5 bases). Trimming cost V 2 bases and J 7 bases, with 15 bases left between them. The germline V gene has CDR1 KGHSH and CDR2 LQKENI. This CDR3 has 16 amino acids. The CDR3 DNA sequence: TGTGCCAGCTCACCAGAAGCAGGGACCGTCAATTCACCCCTCCACTTT. Amino acids: CASSPEAGTVNSPLHF.

The V and J genes are TRBV15 and TRBJ2-2, with TRBD1 as a possible D gene (5 bases). The V and J ends lost 2 bases and 5 bases respectively, with 15 bases between them. Per germline, CDR1 LNHNV and CDR2 YYDKDF (reference sequence). This CDR3 region has 16 residues. The CDR3 reads CATSRHRQTITGELFF. In nucleotides, the CDR3 is TGTGCCACCAGCAGACACAGACAGACAATAACCGGGGAGCTGTTTTTT.

This chain joins TRBV5-4 and TRBJ2-4; the match to TRBD2 covers 8 bases. Germline values: CDR1 SGHNT, CDR2 YYREEE (reference sequence). The CDR3 runs to 15 residues. The junction had 5 bases not matched to a gene; V was cut back by 6 bases and J by 0 bases. CDR3 protein: CASTSGGLAKNIQYF. The CDR3 DNA reads TGTGCCAGCACCAGCGGGGGACTAGCCAAAAACATTCAGTACTTC.

This clonotype was picked up a small number of times. The chain is built from TRBV15 and TRBJ2-1; 7 nucleotides agree with TRBD2. J lost 3 bases, V lost 0 bases, and 5 bases had no gene match. The CDR3 consists of 16 residues. Germline V gene data show CDR1 as LNHNV and CDR2 as YYDKDF (reference sequence). CDR3 coding DNA: TGTGCCACCAGCAGAGAGGGTAGCGGGTACTACAATGAGCAGTTCTTC. Translated: CATSREGSGYYNEQFF.

The V call is TRBV10-2, the J call TRBJ2-7, with D possibly TRBD1 on 6 matching bases. CDR3 size: 14 residues. Germline values: CDR1 WSHSY, CDR2 SAAADI. V lost 6 bases, J lost 4 bases, and 16 bases lay in between. CDR3 sequence: CASSEGTLMYEQYF. The CDR3 nucleotides read TGCGCCAGCAGCGAGGGGACACTAATGTACGAGCAGTACTTC.

This clonotype was observed at least ten times. CDR3 protein: CASRRGQSLAKNIQYF. CDR3 bases: TGTGCCAGCAGGAGGGGACAGTCTTTAGCCAAAAACATTCAGTACTTC. The chain is built from TRBV6-2 or TRBV6-3 and TRBJ2-4; 7 bases agree with TRBD1. J lost 0 bases, V lost 6 bases, and 8 bases had no gene match. This CDR3 contains 16 residues. CDR1 and CDR2 (germline): MNHEY, SVGEGT.

CDR3 region: CASSERPSGGTDTQYF. Here the CDR3 DNA reads TGTGCCAGCAGTGAACGGCCCAGCGGGGGCACAGATACGCAGTATTTT. V gene TRBV2 combines with J gene TRBJ2-3, with 7 bases lining up with TRBD2. The junction had 6 bases not matched to a gene; V was cut back by 2 bases and J by 1 base. Per the germline V gene, CDR1 is SNHLY and CDR2 is FYNNEI. This CDR3 spans 16 amino acids.

This clonotype has a handful of counts. J is TRBJ2-2 and V is TRBV12-3 or TRBV12-4; D unclear. The CDR3 has 15 amino acids. Trimming pared 1 base from V and 1 base from J, leaving 7 bases between. The CDR3, as DNA: TGTGCCAGCAGTTTAGGTCCCAAGAACACCGGGGAGCTGTTTTTT. It is translated as CASSLGPKNTGELFF.

The chain is built from TRBV11-2 and TRBJ2-7; no definite D call. Germline V lookup: CDR1 SGHAT, CDR2 FQNNGV. Trimming stripped 0 bases from V and 1 base from J, with 10 bases between. This CDR3 is built from 15 residues. The chain's CDR3 is CASSLESQRSYEQYF. The CDR3 nucleotides read TGTGCCAGCAGCTTAGAGTCCCAGAGATCCTACGAGCAGTACTTC.

This chain joins TRBV4-2 and TRBJ2-5; weak D call: TRBD2 (5 bases). Per germline, CDR1 LGHNA and CDR2 YNFKEQ. This CDR3 contains 16 residues. The ends were cut back, 0 bases at V and 2 bases at J, with 13 bases in the middle. Written as DNA, the CDR3 is TGTGCCAGCAGCCAAGATGGCGGAGGTTGGCAAGAGACCCAGTACTTC. Residues: CASSQDGGGWQETQYF.

This clonotype was picked up a small number of times. This chain connects TRBV24-1 to TRBJ2-7, with D uncertain. Trimming removed 4 bases at V and 2 bases at J, with 11 bases between. Per the germline V gene, CDR1 is KGHDR and CDR2 is SFDVKD. This CDR3 comprises 14 residues. The CDR3 reads CATSDSGRAYEQYF. CDR3 nucleotides: TGTGCCACCAGTGACTCCGGACGGGCCTACGAGCAGTACTTC.